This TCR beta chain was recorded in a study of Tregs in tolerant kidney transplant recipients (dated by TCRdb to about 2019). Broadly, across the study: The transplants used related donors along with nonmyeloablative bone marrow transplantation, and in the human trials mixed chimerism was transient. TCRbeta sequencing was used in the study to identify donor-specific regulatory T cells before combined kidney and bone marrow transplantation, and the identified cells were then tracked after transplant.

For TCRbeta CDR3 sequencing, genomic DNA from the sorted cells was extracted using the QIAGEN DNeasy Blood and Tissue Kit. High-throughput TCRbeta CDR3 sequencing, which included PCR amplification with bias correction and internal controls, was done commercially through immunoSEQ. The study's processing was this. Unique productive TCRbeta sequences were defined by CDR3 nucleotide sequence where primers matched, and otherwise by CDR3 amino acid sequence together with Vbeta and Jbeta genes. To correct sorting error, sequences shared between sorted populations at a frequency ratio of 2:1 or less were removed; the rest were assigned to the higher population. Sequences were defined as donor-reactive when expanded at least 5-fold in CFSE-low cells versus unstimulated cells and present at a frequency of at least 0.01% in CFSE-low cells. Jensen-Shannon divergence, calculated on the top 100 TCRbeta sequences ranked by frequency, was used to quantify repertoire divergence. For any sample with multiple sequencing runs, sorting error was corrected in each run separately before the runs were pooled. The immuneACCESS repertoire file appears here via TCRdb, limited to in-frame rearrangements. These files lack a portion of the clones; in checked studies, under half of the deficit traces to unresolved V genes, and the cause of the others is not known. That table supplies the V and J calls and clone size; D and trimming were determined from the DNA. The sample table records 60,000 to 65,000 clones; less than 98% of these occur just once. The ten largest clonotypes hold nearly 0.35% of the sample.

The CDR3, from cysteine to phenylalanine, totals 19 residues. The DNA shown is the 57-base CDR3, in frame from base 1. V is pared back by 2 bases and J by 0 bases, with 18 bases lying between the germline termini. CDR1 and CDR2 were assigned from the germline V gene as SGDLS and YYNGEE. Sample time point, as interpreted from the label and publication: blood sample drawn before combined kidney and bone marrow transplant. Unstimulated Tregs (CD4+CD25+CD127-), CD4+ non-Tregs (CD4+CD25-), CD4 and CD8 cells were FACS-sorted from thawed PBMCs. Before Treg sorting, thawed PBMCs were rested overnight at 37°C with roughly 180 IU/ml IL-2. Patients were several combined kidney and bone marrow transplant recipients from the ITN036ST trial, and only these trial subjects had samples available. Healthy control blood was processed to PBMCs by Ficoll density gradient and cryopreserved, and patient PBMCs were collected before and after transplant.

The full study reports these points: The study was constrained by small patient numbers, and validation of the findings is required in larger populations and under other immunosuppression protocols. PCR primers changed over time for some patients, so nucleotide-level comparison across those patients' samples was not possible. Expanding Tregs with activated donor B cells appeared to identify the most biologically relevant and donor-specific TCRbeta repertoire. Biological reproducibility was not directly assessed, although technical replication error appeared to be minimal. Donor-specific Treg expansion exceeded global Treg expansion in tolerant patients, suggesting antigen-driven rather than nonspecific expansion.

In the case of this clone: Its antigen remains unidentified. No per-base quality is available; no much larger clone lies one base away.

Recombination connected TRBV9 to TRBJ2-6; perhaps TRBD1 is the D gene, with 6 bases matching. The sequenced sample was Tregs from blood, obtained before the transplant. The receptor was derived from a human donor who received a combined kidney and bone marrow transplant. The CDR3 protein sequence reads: CASSVTREQGNSGANVLTF. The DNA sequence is TGTGCCAGCAGCGTCACTAGGGAACAGGGAAACTCTGGGGCCAACGTCCTGACTTTC.